This T cell receptor beta chain was sequenced for a study of Ad26.COV2.S vaccination and SARS-CoV-2 variants. Treatment given: about 20 received Ad26.COV2.S at low or high dose, single or two shots; roughly five received placebo; per-sample allocation not given. All samples were drawn on day 63, counting from the first vaccine or placebo injection. Sequencing was performed with immunoSEQ multiplex PCR; in TCRdb, only in-frame clones are kept and a portion is missing. The sample has 250,000 or so clones; 87% are singletons. With 0 bases removed from V and 2 bases from J, the gap between germline ends came to 17 bases. Germline V gene data show CDR1 as GTSNPN and CDR2 as SVGIG (reference sequence). CDR3 length: 17 residues.

V is TRBV30 and J is TRBJ2-4; a weak D match, TRBD1 (6 bases). The receptor comes from a person aged 18-65 years who received the Ad26.COV2.S COVID-19 vaccine or a placebo. Here the sequenced sample was peripheral blood, taken in a trial of Ad26.COV2.S vaccine versus placebo. CDR3 residues: CAWSVFHRAPSKNIQYF. The CDR3 DNA follows: TGTGCCTGGAGTGTATTTCACAGGGCTCCATCCAAAAACATTCAGTACTTC.